This TCR beta chain was recovered during a study of radiation and T cells in renal cell carcinoma. Time point of the sample: blood 4 weeks post-SBRT, at nephrectomy. Noted treatment: 15 Gy SBRT to primary tumor, nephrectomy 4 weeks later. Nephrectomy followed 15 Gy stereotactic body radiation by 4 weeks. Germline CDR1 LGHNA, CDR2 YNFKEQ. This CDR3 contains 17 residues. After removal of 1 base from V and 1 base from J, the junction contained 7 bases not matched to a gene. TCRdb keeps only in-frame clones here, not all; method: immunoSEQ multiplex PCR. The sample has 140,000 to 150,000 clones, 86% seen once.

The receptor was isolated from a woman aged 45-59 years with renal cell carcinoma. This sequence joins TRBV4-2 and TRBJ2-3; 8 bases are a match to TRBD2. Source: blood, taken from a patient whose treatment included radiotherapy and nephrectomy. The CDR3 spells CASSQGEAGGRTDTQYF. In DNA form, the CDR3 reads TGTGCCAGCAGCCAAGGCGAGGCGGGAGGTCGCACAGATACGCAGTATTTT.